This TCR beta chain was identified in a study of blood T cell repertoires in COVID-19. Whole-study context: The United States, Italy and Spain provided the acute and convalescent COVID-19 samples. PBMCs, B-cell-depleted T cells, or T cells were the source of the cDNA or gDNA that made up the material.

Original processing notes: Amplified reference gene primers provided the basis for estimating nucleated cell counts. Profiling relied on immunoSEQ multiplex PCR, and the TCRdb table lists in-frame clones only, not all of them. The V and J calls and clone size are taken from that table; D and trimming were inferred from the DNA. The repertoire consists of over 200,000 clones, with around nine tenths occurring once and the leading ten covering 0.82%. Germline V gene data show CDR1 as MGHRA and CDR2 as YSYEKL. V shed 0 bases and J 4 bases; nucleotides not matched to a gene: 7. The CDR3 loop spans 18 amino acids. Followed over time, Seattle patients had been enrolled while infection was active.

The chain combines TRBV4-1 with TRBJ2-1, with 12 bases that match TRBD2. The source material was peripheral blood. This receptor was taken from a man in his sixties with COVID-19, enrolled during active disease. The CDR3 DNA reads TGCGCCAGCAGCCAAGATTTGCTAGCGGGGGGGAGATACAATGAGCAGTTCTTC. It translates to CASSQDLLAGGRYNEQFF.